Following are 17 T cell receptor beta chains from one sample sequenced in a study of T cell repertoires in cytomegalovirus infection (dated by TCRdb to the late 2010s). The reads were generated on an Illumina HiSeq 1500. Using fastp at Q25 and MiXCR, TCRdb reprocessed the public reads and kept productive beta chains. Each CDR3 protein appears once, grouped with its most common genes and DNA. In this sample the table shows over 200,000 distinct CDR3 sequences, approximately 13% of which occur a single time. The ten biggest clones cover about 10% of the sample. Sequencing was carried out using PBMCs. Receptors were obtained from a human donor in good health (CMV status not recorded). Some clones in this sample may be carry-over from other donors' samples.

The chain combines TRBV12-3 or TRBV12-4 with TRBJ2-4; 10 bases match TRBD2. J gave up 5 bases and V 5 bases, and 6 bases lay outside the gene matches. The CDR3 consists of 15 residues. CDR3 nucleotide sequence: TGTGCCAGCAGTCGTTCCGGGACTAGCGAAAACATTCAGTACTTC. As protein: CASSRSGTSENIQYF.

This clonotype was recorded at least ten times. V usage is TRBV6-1 and J usage is TRBJ2-1; D not certain. This CDR3 spans 9 amino acids. CDR1 and CDR2 from the germline V gene are MNHNS and SASEGT. V shed 11 bases and J shed 9 bases, with 8 bases lying between them. CDR3 loop: CAVKGEQFF. For the CDR3, the DNA is TGTGCCGTTAAAGGTGAGCAGTTCTTC.

This clonotype appeared many times. The chain uses TRBV28 and TRBJ2-7; maybe TRBD1 (7 bases). V was shortened by 6 bases and J by 3 bases, with 15 bases between the two germline ends. There are 14 residues in the CDR3. The germline V gene encodes CDR1 MDHEN and CDR2 SYDVKM. The CDR3 nucleotides are TGTGCCAGCAGAGGGACTCCAGGGGGCTACGAGCAGTACTTC. Amino acid sequence: CASRGTPGGYEQYF.

This clonotype was seen ten or more times. This chain connects TRBV7-8 to TRBJ2-3; 8 bases match TRBD1. Trimming took 4 bases from V and 2 from J; bases not matched to a gene: 5. CDR1 is SGHVS and CDR2 is FQNEAQ in the germline V gene. The CDR3 spans 15 residues. In DNA, the CDR3 is TGTGCCAGCAGCTACAGGGGGGCCACCACAGATACGCAGTATTTT. The encoded protein is CASSYRGATTDTQYF.

This clonotype turned up a few times. The rearrangement links TRBV29-1 to TRBJ2-2; 8 positions match TRBD1. This CDR3 is 14 amino acids long. The ends lost 4 bases at V and 2 bases at J; junction bases unmatched: 3. The germline CDR1 and CDR2 sequences are SQVTM and ANQGSEA. In DNA form, the CDR3 reads TGCAGCGTTGCGGACAGGGACAACACCGGGGAGCTGTTTTTT. This gives the protein CSVADRDNTGELFF.

This clonotype was detected ten times or more. The chain couples TRBV7-2 to TRBJ1-4; tentatively, D is TRBD1 (6 bases). The germline V gene encodes CDR1 SGHTA and CDR2 FQGNSA. Trimming removed 8 bases from V and 3 bases from J, with 19 bases in between. The CDR3 has 16 residues. The CDR3 DNA reads as TGTGCCAGCGCCCAATACGGGGGGCGGCCTAATGAAAAACTGTTTTTT. Amino acids: CASAQYGGRPNEKLFF.

This clonotype was counted at least ten times. The gene calls are TRBV28 and TRBJ2-7; D might be TRBD2 (5 bases). This CDR3 has 14 residues. V was cut by 5 bases and J by 0 bases, with 11 bases left in between. CDR1 is MDHEN, CDR2 SYDVKM, per germline. CDR3 bases: TGTGCCAGCAGTCCTTATGGGAGCTCCTACGAGCAGTACTTC. As protein: CASSPYGSSYEQYF.

This clonotype was counted ten times or more. The chain links TRBV7-2 to TRBJ2-7, with 8 nucleotides matching TRBD2. After removal of 5 bases from V and 2 bases from J, the junction contained 8 bases not matched to a gene. This CDR3 is 15 amino acids long. Germline-derived CDR1 and CDR2 are SGHTA and FQGNSA. The CDR3 region is CASSAERERTYEQYF. The CDR3 DNA reads TGTGCCAGCAGCGCCGAGCGGGAGAGAACCTACGAGCAGTACTTC.

This clonotype occurred a few times. This chain joins TRBV20-1 and TRBJ2-3; D not certain. The germline V and J ends were trimmed by 5 bases and 7 bases, with 10 bases remaining between them. Germline CDR1 is DFQATT and CDR2 is SNEGSKA (reference sequence). This CDR3 has 11 residues. CDR3 DNA: TGCAGTGCTCAAGACCGCTATACGCAGTATTTT. Residues: CSAQDRYTQYF.

V usage is TRBV20-1 and J usage is TRBJ1-5; the D gene is possibly TRBD1 (6 bases). This CDR3 is built from 15 residues. The germline V gene encodes CDR1 DFQATT and CDR2 SNEGSKA (reference sequence). V lost 2 bases and J 5 bases, leaving 16 bases between the germline ends. The CDR3 spells CSARTFGGSDQPQHF. The CDR3 DNA is TGCAGTGCTAGAACTTTTGGGGGCTCGGATCAGCCCCAGCATTTT.

This clonotype was observed a handful of times. This sequence joins TRBV7-2 and TRBJ2-2, with D unresolved. Germline assignment: CDR1 SGHTA and CDR2 FQGNSA. The ends were cut back, 8 bases at V and 6 bases at J, with 10 bases in the middle. CDR3 length equals 12 residues. CDR3 sequence (DNA): TGTGCCAGCCATGCCCCGGCCGGGGAGCTGTTTTTT. Protein: CASHAPAGELFF.

The chain links TRBV7-3 to TRBJ2-1, with TRBD2 matching over 7 bases. V lost 1 base to trimming and J lost 2 bases; unmatched junction nucleotides: 5. Germline V gene sequence: CDR1 SGHTA, CDR2 FQGTGA. The CDR3 consists of 16 residues. CDR3 DNA: TGTGCCAGCAGCTTAAGGGGGGGAGTCCCCTACAATGAGCAGTTCTTC. Translation gives CASSLRGGVPYNEQFF. The full variable domain, with the rest looked up from reference TRBV7-3 and TRBJ2-1, is GAGVSQTPSNKVTEKGKYVELRCDPISGHTALYWYRQSLGQGPEFLIYFQGTGAADDSGLPNDRFFAVRPEGSVSTLKIQRTERGDSAVYLCASSLRGGVPYNEQFFGPGTRLTVL.

This clonotype was recorded many times. This rearrangement joins TRBV9 to TRBJ2-7, with 12 bases fitting TRBD2. This CDR3 contains 15 residues. J lost 6 bases, V lost 3 bases, and 7 bases had no gene match. Germline V gene data show CDR1 as SGDLS and CDR2 as YYNGEE. The CDR3 loop is CASSGLAGGPGEQYF. DNA of the CDR3: TGTGCCAGCAGCGGCCTAGCGGGAGGGCCAGGCGAGCAGTACTTC.

About this clonotype: This sequence may be a read error, since a much larger clone differs from it by one base. CDR3 in amino acids: CASSGSGTNSHEQYF. CDR3 sequence (DNA): TGTGCCAGCAGCGGTTCCGGGACAAACTCCCACGAGCAGTACTTC. The V call is TRBV7-2, the J call TRBJ2-7, with TRBD1 as a possible D gene (6 bases). CDR3 length equals 15 residues. Germline V gene data show CDR1 as SGHTA and CDR2 as FQGNSA. The full variable domain, its missing parts supplied by reference TRBV7-2 and TRBJ2-7, is GAGVSQSPSNKVTEKGKDVELRCDPISGHTALYWYRQSLGQGLEFLIYFQGNSAPDKSGLPSDRFSAERTGGSVSTLTIQRTQQEDSAVYLCASSGSGTNSHEQYFGPGTRLTVT.

In this sample, this clonotype turned up a few times. This sequence joins TRBV18 and TRBJ2-2; D not resolved. The ends were cut back, 3 bases at V and 6 bases at J, with 8 bases in the middle. The CDR3 is 13 residues long. Germline CDR1 and CDR2: KGHSH and LQKENI. CDR3 in amino acids: CASSPQVAGELFF. The CDR3 DNA follows: TGTGCCAGCTCACCCCAGGTGGCCGGGGAGCTGTTTTTT.

J is TRBJ2-5 and V is TRBV25-1; D is undetermined. The CDR3 length is 13 residues. Trimming cost V 3 bases and J 0 bases, with 5 bases left between them. The germline V gene has CDR1 MGHDK and CDR2 SYGVNS. This chain's CDR3 is CASSEVNQETQYF. CDR3 coding DNA: TGTGCCAGCAGTGAGGTCAACCAAGAGACCCAGTACTTC.

This clonotype was seen more than once but under ten times. This sequence joins TRBV7-9 and TRBJ2-7, with 10 nucleotides matching TRBD1. The CDR3 length is 14 residues. Per the germline V gene, CDR1 is SEHNR and CDR2 is FQNEAQ (reference sequence). Trimming took 5 bases from V and 6 from J; bases not matched to a gene: 7. The CDR3 region is CASSTWDRGPEQYF. The CDR3, as DNA: TGTGCCAGCAGCACTTGGGACAGGGGTCCCGAGCAGTACTTC.